One sample yielded the 21 T cell receptor beta chains listed below, sequenced in a study of blood T cell repertoires in COVID-19. Profiling relied on immunoSEQ multiplex PCR, and the TCRdb table lists in-frame clones only, not all of them. The data hold a few hundred thousand clones, with about 85% observed a single time. The sequencing sample was made of peripheral blood. These TCRs come from a man aged 55-75 years who had recovered from COVID-19.

This sequence joins TRBV3-1 (or the pseudogene TRBV3-2) and TRBJ2-7, with a possible D match to TRBD2 (7 bases). The V end lost 1 base, the J end lost 6 bases, and 13 bases lay between the germline ends. Germline values: CDR1 LGHDT, CDR2 YNNKEL (reference sequence). The length of the CDR3 is 14 residues. CDR3 bases: TGTGCCAGCAGCCAAGCGGGGGGCGCGGGCGAGCAGTACTTC. Protein sequence: CASSQAGGAGEQYF.

CDR3 DNA sequence: TGTGCCATCAGTGACTTGGACAGGCCCTATGGCTACACCTTC. Translated: CAISDLDRPYGYTF. The chain joins TRBV10-3 to TRBJ1-2; 7 bases map to TRBD1. CDR1 and CDR2 from the germline V gene are ENHRY and SYGVKD. J was trimmed by 4 bases and V by 3 bases; bases with no gene match: 5. CDR3 length: 14 amino acids.

The chain joins TRBV5-1 to TRBJ2-1; D call uncertain. CDR3 size: 16 residues. V was pared by 0 bases and J by 0 bases, with 10 bases between. Germline V gives CDR1 SGHRS, CDR2 YFSETQ. CDR3 loop: CASSLERSSSYNEQFF. In nucleotides, the CDR3 is TGCGCCAGCAGCTTGGAACGGTCTAGCTCCTACAATGAGCAGTTCTTC.

The gene calls are TRBV21-1 and TRBJ1-6. TRBV21-1 is given as a pseudogene. The CDR3 is made up of 16 amino acids. The CDR3 DNA sequence: TGTGCCAGCAGCAAAGCCCCTTCACGAACGGATTCACCCCTCCACTTT. Protein: CASSKAPSRTDSPLHF.

This clone was seen only a few times. The genes are TRBV2 and TRBJ1-5, with D possibly matching TRBD1 (6 bases). Between the trimmed V and J ends, which lost 7 bases and 10 bases, there was a span of 23 bases. The CDR3 loop spans 15 amino acids. Germline CDR1 is SNHLY and CDR2 is FYNNEI. The CDR3 nucleotides read TGTGCCAGCACCGAAACCGGGACAAACTCCTCACCCCAGCATTTT. Translation: CASTETGTNSSPQHF.

The V and J genes are TRBV4-2 and TRBJ1-5; TRBD1 might be the D (6 bases). V lost 4 bases, J lost 4 bases, and 20 bases lay in between. Germline V CDR1 and CDR2: LGHNA, YNFKEQ. The length of the CDR3 is 17 residues. The CDR3 DNA reads TGTGCCAGCAGCCTCTTCGGGGGGGGGCGCGTTAATCAGCCCCAGCATTTT. Amino acids: CASSLFGGGRVNQPQHF.

The rearrangement joins TRBV6-5 to TRBJ1-4; 7 nucleotides match TRBD1. The CDR3 has 13 amino acids. From germline, CDR1 is MNHEY and CDR2 SVGAGI. With V trimmed by 9 bases and J by 4 bases, 5 bases remained unmatched. The CDR3 DNA reads as TGTGCCAGATCGGGACAGTTTAATGAAAAACTGTTTTTT. This sequence encodes CARSGQFNEKLFF.

This clone has just one count. The CDR3 DNA reads as TGTGCCACCAGCAGACTCCCAGGGAAGACAGGGGTGGCTGGAAACACCATATATTTT. Protein product: CATSRLPGKTGVAGNTIYF. V usage is TRBV15 and J usage is TRBJ1-3, with 8 bases aligning to TRBD1. Germline CDR1 LNHNV, CDR2 YYDKDF (reference sequence). The CDR3 has 19 amino acids. Trimming at V came to 2 bases and at J to 2 bases, leaving 14 bases not matched to a gene.

The CDR3 DNA sequence: TGTGCCAGCAGCCCGGGACAGAACTCTGGAAACACCATATATTTT. Protein: CASSPGQNSGNTIYF. The V gene is TRBV5-4, the J gene TRBJ1-3; 7 bases are shared with TRBD1. With 4 bases clipped from V and 0 bases from J, the junction kept 4 bases outside the gene matches. The CDR3 covers 15 residues. The V gene's germline CDR1 is SGHNT and CDR2 YYREEE (reference sequence).

The rearrangement uses TRBV20-1 and TRBJ1-4; D ambiguous. The CDR3 runs to 14 residues. The ends were cut back, 6 bases at V and 7 bases at J, with 18 bases in the middle. Germline V gene data show CDR1 as DFQATT and CDR2 as SNEGSKA (reference sequence). CDR3 amino acids: CSASTTREREKLFF. The CDR3 nucleotides are TGCAGTGCCAGTACAACCCGGGAGCGTGAAAAACTGTTTTTT.

This clone was recorded a few times. CDR3 region: CSVGARGPFYEQYF. CDR3 nucleotide sequence: TGCAGCGTTGGGGCCAGGGGGCCTTTCTACGAGCAGTACTTC. This rearrangement joins TRBV29-1 to TRBJ2-7; 8 bases line up with TRBD1. The CDR3 length is 14 residues. Germline V gene data show CDR1 as SQVTM and CDR2 as ANQGSEA. After removal of 4 bases from V and 3 bases from J, the junction contained 8 bases not matched to a gene.

J is TRBJ2-3 and V is TRBV19, with a possible D match to TRBD1 (5 bases). V lost 1 base and J lost 14, with 28 bases in between. There are 17 residues in the CDR3. Germline lookup yields CDR1 LNHDA and CDR2 SQIVND (reference sequence). This chain's CDR3 is CASSIAYPLQDVITPYF. The CDR3 nucleotides read TGTGCCAGTAGTATAGCTTACCCTTTACAGGACGTGATAACCCCGTATTTT.

This clone was seen just once. The CDR3 sequence: CASNQGNSRHPGELFF. The CDR3 nucleotides are TGTGCCAGCAACCAGGGTAATAGTCGCCACCCTGGGGAGCTGTTTTTT. The chain combines TRBV2 with TRBJ2-2, with D possibly TRBD1 on 5 matching bases. CDR1 and CDR2 (germline): SNHLY, FYNNEI. The CDR3 runs to 16 residues. Trimming took off 7 bases at V and 8 bases at J, with 23 bases between the two ends.

V gene TRBV11-3 combines with J gene TRBJ2-7, with 8 nucleotides matching TRBD2. The germline gives CDR1 SGHNT, CDR2 YENEEA. The V and J ends lost 1 base and 6 bases, in that order; junction bases with no gene match: 2. The length of the CDR3 is 13 residues. The CDR3 bases are TGTGCCAGCAGCTTAGGACTAGCGTCCGAGCAGTACTTC. Its translation is CASSLGLASEQYF.

The rearrangement links TRBV9 to TRBJ1-3; perhaps TRBD1 as D (5 bases). Trimming pared 0 bases from V and 0 bases from J, leaving 13 bases between. Germline V lookup: CDR1 SGDLS, CDR2 YYNGEE. There are 17 residues in the CDR3. CDR3 nucleotides: TGTGCCAGCAGCGTAGGGGGCAGAAGCTTCTCTGGAAACACCATATATTTT. Translation gives CASSVGGRSFSGNTIYF.

The chain joins TRBV27 to TRBJ2-1; 8 positions agree with TRBD2. The CDR3 has 11 amino acids. Germline V lookup: CDR1 MNHEY, CDR2 SMNVEV (reference sequence). Trimming removed 4 bases from V and 15 bases from J; junction bases left unmatched: 5. CDR3 sequence: CASSSGGGWFF. Here the CDR3 DNA reads TGTGCCAGCAGTTCCGGGGGGGGATGGTTCTTC.

This rearrangement joins TRBV7-9 to TRBJ1-1, with a possible D match to TRBD1 (5 bases). The germline CDR1 and CDR2 sequences are SEHNR and FQNEAQ (reference sequence). This CDR3 is 16 amino acids long. Trimming shortened V by 2 bases and J by 2 bases, and 15 bases separated the two germline ends. The CDR3 DNA reads as TGTGCCAGCAGCTTATCTTCCCGGGGGGATAACACTGAAGCTTTCTTT. Protein: CASSLSSRGDNTEAFF.

The J gene is TRBJ2-1, the V gene TRBV9; 8 positions match TRBD2. The V and J ends lost 0 bases and 1 base, in that order; junction bases with no gene match: 3. This CDR3 has 16 residues. CDR1 SGDLS and CDR2 YYNGEE come from the germline V gene. CDR3 sequence (DNA): TGTGCCAGCAGCGTAGAAGCGGGGGTATCCTACAATGAGCAGTTCTTC. Protein product: CASSVEAGVSYNEQFF.

This clone was counted only a few times. The chain combines TRBV19 with TRBJ1-2; no firm D call. Per the germline V gene, CDR1 is LNHDA and CDR2 is SQIVND (reference sequence). The V end lost 10 bases, the J end lost 3 bases, and 12 bases lay between the germline ends. The CDR3 length is 12 residues. The CDR3 loop reads CATTTLHYGYTF. CDR3 in DNA: TGTGCCACTACCACCCTCCACTATGGCTACACCTTC.

The rearrangement joins TRBV18 to TRBJ2-2; D is perhaps TRBD1 (6 bases). This CDR3 is built from 14 residues. V dropped 1 base and J dropped 5 bases, with 8 bases sitting between them. The V gene's germline CDR1 is KGHSH and CDR2 LQKENI. The CDR3 nucleotides read TGTGCCAGCTCACCACTACAGGGAACCGGGGAGCTGTTTTTT. This sequence encodes CASSPLQGTGELFF.

The J gene is TRBJ1-5, the V gene TRBV6-5, with D possibly TRBD1 on 5 matching bases. CDR3 length: 14 residues. V lost 6 bases and J lost 6, with 15 bases in between. Germline-derived CDR1 and CDR2 are MNHEY and SVGAGI. Here the CDR3 DNA reads TGTGCCAGCAGAAAATCAGGGTCCGGTCAGCCCCAGCATTTT. This translates into CASRKSGSGQPQHF.